The 17 T cell receptor beta chains listed next were all sequenced from one sample in a study of PD-1 blockade in classical Hodgkin lymphoma. Time point of the sample: cycle 4 day 1 (C4D1), after around six weeks of nivolumab. Autologous stem cell transplantation was followed by relapse in every patient, and brentuximab vedotin exposure varied. It was by magnetic negative selection that CD8+ T cells were isolated from thawed PBMCs. Profiled with immunoSEQ multiplex PCR; TCRdb holds only in-frame clones, not every one. Of thousands of clones detected, under 65% appear once; the ten largest clones hold approximately 50%. Here the sequenced sample was CD8+ T cells from blood, taken before the fourth cycle of nivolumab. These receptors all stem from a human donor with classical Hodgkin lymphoma.

V and J are TRBV19 and TRBJ2-6; D uncertain. Trimming removed 0 bases at V and 0 bases at J, with 9 bases between. This CDR3 spans 17 amino acids. Germline CDR1 LNHDA, CDR2 SQIVND (reference sequence). CDR3 DNA sequence: TGTGCCAGTAGTATAGATCTTGGGGTCTCTGGGGCCAACGTCCTGACTTTC. The encoded protein is CASSIDLGVSGANVLTF.

The chain employs TRBV5-6 and TRBJ1-5; no clear D. Germline V gene sequence: CDR1 SGHDT, CDR2 YYEEEE. This CDR3 has 14 residues. V lost 5 bases to trimming and J lost 0 bases, with 9 bases between them. The CDR3 DNA reads as TGTGCCAGCAGTCCTAACTATAGCAATCAGCCCCAGCATTTT. Translating gives CASSPNYSNQPQHF.

The chain links TRBV4-2 to TRBJ2-1; 8 bases are a match to TRBD2. Germline V gene lookup returns CDR1 LGHNA and CDR2 YNFKEQ. This CDR3 spans 16 amino acids. Germline trimming cut 3 bases from V and 6 bases from J; bases unmatched to any gene: 10. CDR3 nucleotides: TGTGCCAGCAGCCAGACTAGCGTCGAGCCAATCAATGAGCAGTTCTTC. It codes for CASSQTSVEPINEQFF.

The V call is TRBV7-9, the J call TRBJ2-2; 7 nucleotides agree with TRBD2. In germline, CDR1 is SEHNR, CDR2 FQNEAQ (reference sequence). Trimming at V came to 3 bases and at J to 7 bases, leaving 8 bases not matched to a gene. The length of the CDR3 is 15 residues. CDR3 amino acids: CASSFWDGGSGELFF. DNA for the CDR3: TGTGCCAGCAGCTTTTGGGACGGCGGGAGCGGGGAGCTGTTTTTT.

This clone occurred a few times. The rearrangement joins TRBV7-4 to TRBJ2-3; D may correspond to TRBD1 or TRBD2 (6 bases each). The V gene lost 1 base and the J gene lost 2 bases, with 7 bases spanning the gap. This CDR3 region has 14 residues. Germline V lookup: CDR1 SGHVT, CDR2 SQSDAQ. The CDR3 coding sequence is TGTGCCAGCAGCTTAGGGGGGGCCACAGATACGCAGTATTTT. Translation: CASSLGGATDTQYF.

The V gene is TRBV5-1, the J gene TRBJ2-7, with TRBD1 matching 9 bases. The V and J ends lost 6 bases and 6 bases, in that order; junction bases with no gene match: 10. Germline lookup yields CDR1 SGHRS and CDR2 YFSETQ. CDR3 length: 14 residues. This CDR3 is CASTSGQGAREQYF. CDR3 DNA: TGCGCCAGCACCTCGGGACAGGGAGCCCGCGAGCAGTACTTC.

This chain's CDR3 is CASSQAVAASGANVLTF. The CDR3 DNA reads TGCGCCAGCAGCCAAGCCGTAGCCGCGAGTGGGGCCAACGTCCTGACTTTC. The chain carries TRBV4-1 and TRBJ2-6, with unresolved D. Germline CDR1 MGHRA, CDR2 YSYEKL. With 1 base removed from V and 3 bases from J, the gap between germline ends came to 13 bases. CDR3 length: 17 residues.

By its share, this clone is large. The sample holds other DNA sequences that translate to the same CDR3. The rearrangement joins TRBV7-9 to TRBJ1-1, with a weak D call TRBD1 (5 bases). This CDR3 region has 14 residues. The ends were cut back, 0 bases at V and 3 bases at J, with 8 bases in the middle. Looked up from germline, CDR1 is SEHNR and CDR2 is FQNEAQ (reference sequence). CDR3 protein: CASSLAGGHTEAFF. CDR3 in DNA: TGTGCCAGCAGCTTAGCGGGGGGTCACACTGAAGCTTTCTTT.

This chain connects TRBV5-1 to TRBJ1-1; D is ambiguous. Per the germline V gene, CDR1 is SGHRS and CDR2 is YFSETQ. This CDR3 spans 13 amino acids. V lost 6 bases and J 2 bases, leaving 11 bases between the germline ends. CDR3 sequence: CASTLHGNTEAFF. The CDR3 DNA reads as TGCGCCAGCACCCTGCACGGCAACACTGAAGCTTTCTTT.

CDR3 coding DNA: TGTGCCAGCAGTGCCACAGGCCATGAGCAGTTCTTC. Protein sequence: CASSATGHEQFF. The genes are TRBV7-2 and TRBJ2-1, with a weak D call TRBD1 (5 bases). The length of the CDR3 is 12 residues. The V end lost 6 bases, the J end lost 8 bases, and 11 bases lay between the germline ends. From germline, CDR1 is SGHTA and CDR2 FQGNSA.

The chain links TRBV6-5 to TRBJ1-2; the D is unclear. This CDR3 region has 14 residues. Trimming removed 0 bases at V and 8 bases at J, with 13 bases between. Germline lookup yields CDR1 MNHEY and CDR2 SVGAGI. For the CDR3, the DNA is TGTGCCAGCAGTTACTCGGGTTGGGATGGGGGCTACACCTTC. This codes for CASSYSGWDGGYTF.

This clone has only one observation. The V and J genes are TRBV11-2 and TRBJ2-5; 13 bases map to TRBD2. Germline V gene sequence: CDR1 SGHAT, CDR2 FQNNGV. After removal of 5 bases from V and 3 bases from J, the junction contained 9 bases not matched to a gene. CDR3 size: 17 residues. CDR3 nucleotides: TGTGCCAGCAGCACGCCGGGACTAGCGGGGAGGAAAGAGACCCAGTACTTC. This codes for CASSTPGLAGRKETQYF.

In this sample, this clone turned up a few times. V is TRBV5-1 and J is TRBJ1-2, with TRBD1 matching over 7 bases. Trimming cost V 5 bases and J 7 bases; bases outside gene matches: 8. Germline CDR1 reads SGHRS; CDR2 reads YFSETQ. The CDR3 consists of 13 residues. CDR3 in amino acids: CASRWGRGFGYTF. In DNA, the CDR3 is TGCGCCAGCAGGTGGGGCAGGGGGTTTGGCTACACCTTC.

The chain couples TRBV11-1 to TRBJ1-5, with 9 positions matching TRBD1. V lost 4 bases, J lost 0 bases, and 7 bases stayed unmatched. The CDR3 totals 17 residues. The germline V gene has CDR1 SGHAT and CDR2 FQDESV (reference sequence). The CDR3 coding sequence is TGTGCCAGCAGCTCTGGGGACAGGGAGTATAGCAATCAGCCCCAGCATTTT. Residues: CASSSGDREYSNQPQHF. The entire variable domain, with the rest obtained from reference TRBV11-1 and TRBJ1-5, is as follows: EAEVAQSPRYKITEKSQAVAFWCDPISGHATLYWYRQILGQGPELLVQFQDESVVDDSQLPKDRFSAERLKGVDSTLKIQPAELGDSAMYLCASSSGDREYSNQPQHFGDGTRLSIL.

The chain joins TRBV6-1 to TRBJ2-7; D remains ambiguous. The CDR3 length is 11 residues. Germline V lookup: CDR1 MNHNS, CDR2 SASEGT. The CDR3 loop reads CASSDGPANLV. CDR3 DNA: TGTGCCAGCAGTGATGGGCCAGCCAACCTCGTC.

This clone was picked up a small number of times. The chain uses TRBV4-1 and TRBJ1-5; D gene uncertain. From germline, CDR1 is MGHRA and CDR2 YSYEKL. Trimming pared 1 base from V and 7 bases from J, leaving 8 bases between. The CDR3 loop spans 13 amino acids. This chain's CDR3 is CASSQVPEQPQHF. The CDR3 nucleotides are TGCGCCAGCAGCCAAGTCCCAGAGCAGCCCCAGCATTTT.

The chain is built from TRBV10-3 and TRBJ2-7, with D perhaps assigned TRBD1 or TRBD2 (5 bases each). This CDR3 is 13 amino acids long. Trimming left V 6 bases short and J 0 bases short, with 9 bases between. CDR1 is ENHRY, CDR2 SYGVKD, per germline. CDR3 DNA: TGTGCCATCAGGAGGGACGCCTCCTACGAGCAGTACGTC. It yields the protein CAIRRDASYEQYV.